This T cell receptor (beta chain) was profiled in a study of T cells after yellow fever vaccination. In the study overall: SMART-Seq v4 Ultra Low Input prepared the low-cell-number fractions.

Concerning this clonotype itself: Its antigen is as yet unknown.

Germline loops: CDR1 DFQATT, CDR2 SNEGSKA (reference sequence). V shed 3 bases, J shed 2 bases, and the junction held 4 bases outside the gene matches. The CDR3 totals 15 residues. Study-wide results and caveats: Overlap between CD4 and CD8 compartments was detected for a small share of clonotypes.

The authors made TCR cDNA by 5'RACE template switching, adding a universal primer site and UMIs. MiXCR, run by TCRdb on the 5' RACE reads, gives a single entry per CDR3 protein. The sample lists hundreds of thousands of distinct CDR3 sequences; 10% to 15% were seen once. The chain recombines TRBV20-1 with TRBJ2-7, with 13 bases identical to TRBD2. The specimen was PBMCs, collected on the day of the yellow fever booster vaccination. This sequence originates from a man younger than 40 who received the YFV17D yellow fever vaccine. CDR3 sequence reads: CSASATSGRAYEQYF. The CDR3 DNA sequence: TGCAGTGCTAGCGCAACTAGCGGGAGGGCCTACGAGCAGTACTTC.